A single sample gave rise to the 9 T cell receptor beta chains below, sequenced in a study of regulatory T cells in long-lasting Graves disease. Sequencing libraries for TCR beta were prepared with iRepertoire HTBI primers and Arm-PCR of CDR3 regions. TCRdb processed the multiplex PCR reads anew with MiXCR; each CDR3 protein has one entry. The sample consists of approximately 350,000 distinct CDR3 sequences, 23% of them appearing once. As to time point: persistent/refractory GD, antithyroid drugs over 5 years with positive TRAb. Making the TCR library involved RNA that had been extracted from PBMCs. Sequences were derived from peripheral blood mononuclear cells (PBMCs), sampled when the disease was refractory, from a patient treated with antithyroid drugs. The receptors stem from a middle-aged woman with Graves disease.

This clonotype came up a few times. The chain uses TRBV29-1 and TRBJ1-1; TRBD1 aligns across 7 bases. V shed 7 bases, J shed 4 bases, and the junction held 21 bases outside the gene matches. The CDR3 has 17 residues. Germline V gene data show CDR1 as SQVTM and CDR2 as ANQGSEA. In DNA, the CDR3 is TGCAGCGCCACCCCCACTTTTAGGGGGCAGGAGGGCACTGAAGCTTTCTTT. It codes for CSATPTFRGQEGTEAFF. The whole variable domain, filled in from reference TRBV29-1 and TRBJ1-1, reads SAVISQKPSRDICQRGTSLTIQCQVDSQVTMMFWYRQQPGQSLTLIATANQGSEATYESGFVIDKFPISRPNLTFSTLTVSNMSPEDSSIYLCSATPTFRGQEGTEAFFGQGTRLTVV.

The chain joins TRBV20-1 to TRBJ1-3; TRBD1 might be the D (6 bases). The CDR3 sequence is 18 residues long. Germline V CDR1 and CDR2: DFQATT, SNEGSKA (reference sequence). The ends were cut back, 0 bases at V and 4 bases at J, with 22 bases in the middle. The CDR3 loop is CSARDLRPEGVVGNTIYF. In DNA form, the CDR3 reads TGCAGTGCTAGAGATCTGCGGCCTGAGGGGGTAGTAGGAAACACCATATATTTT.

The chain recombines TRBV7-9 with TRBJ2-7; the match to TRBD2 covers 9 bases. V shed 8 bases and J 2 bases; nucleotides not matched to a gene: 7. Germline lookup yields CDR1 SEHNR and CDR2 FQNEAQ (reference sequence). The CDR3 sequence is 14 residues long. CDR3 nucleotides: TGTGCCAGCTCGATTGGCGGGAGGGCCTACGAGCAGTACTTC. This gives the protein CASSIGGRAYEQYF.

In its sample, this clonotype was seen many times. The chain joins TRBV11-2 to TRBJ2-7, with no clear D. CDR3 length equals 15 residues. Per germline, CDR1 SGHAT and CDR2 FQNNGV. V lost 4 bases to trimming and J lost 6 bases, with 19 bases between them. CDR3 amino acids: CASSSTGRKSVEQYF. In nucleotides, the CDR3 is TGTGCCAGCAGCTCCACCGGACGCAAGTCAGTCGAGCAGTACTTC.

Ten or more counts support this clonotype. DNA of the CDR3: TGTGCCAGCAGCCTCCGGGACAGGGGAGTCAAAAACATTCAGTACTTC. It specifies CASSLRDRGVKNIQYF. The chain joins TRBV2 to TRBJ2-4; 10 bases are shared with TRBD1. Germline V lookup: CDR1 SNHLY, CDR2 FYNNEI. The CDR3 totals 16 residues. V lost 6 bases, J lost 3 bases, and 8 bases stayed unmatched.

This clonotype showed up just a few times. V gene TRBV12-3 or TRBV12-4 combines with J gene TRBJ2-2; a possible D gene is TRBD2 (5 bases). The CDR3 covers 16 residues. V lost 5 bases, J lost 6 bases, and 19 bases lay in between. The CDR3 is CASSQGLTLGPGELFF. Written as DNA, the CDR3 is TGTGCCAGCAGTCAAGGACTCACCTTGGGCCCCGGGGAGCTGTTTTTT.

In this sample, this clonotype turned up a few times. The rearrangement links TRBV20-1 to TRBJ2-7; D might be TRBD1 (6 bases). The CDR3 is 14 amino acids. Germline V CDR1 and CDR2: DFQATT, SNEGSKA (reference sequence). Trimming shortened V by 6 bases and J by 4 bases, and 19 bases separated the two germline ends. In DNA, the CDR3 is TGCAGTGCCCGCCGAGGACAGACAATATACGAGCAGTACTTC. Encoded protein: CSARRGQTIYEQYF.

This clonotype was found many times. The CDR3 region is CASSLALQGGEQYF. The CDR3 DNA is TGTGCCAGCAGTTTAGCGCTTCAGGGTGGGGAGCAGTACTTC. The chain recombines TRBV12-3 or TRBV12-4 with TRBJ2-7, with D possibly matching TRBD1 (5 bases). The V and J ends lost 0 bases and 7 bases respectively, with 13 bases between them. The CDR3 has 14 residues.

This clonotype was seen a single time. The chain is built from TRBV5-1 and TRBJ2-7; no firm D call. Germline CDR1 and CDR2: SGHRS and YFSETQ. There are 13 residues in the CDR3. Between the trimmed V and J ends, which lost 2 bases and 5 bases, there was a span of 11 bases. The chain's CDR3 is CASSLTGVNEQYF. In DNA form, the CDR3 reads TGCGCCAGCAGCTTAACTGGGGTCAACGAGCAGTACTTC.